What follows describes a single T cell receptor beta chain. The data are from a study of blood T cell repertoires in COVID-19. Study context: The samples span acute and convalescent COVID-19 from the United States, Italy and Spain.

As handled by the study authors: Scientists estimated how many nucleated cells there were by amplifying reference gene primers. Method: immunoSEQ multiplex PCR; TCRdb's copy keeps in-frame clones and lacks some. The D gene and trimming were derived from the DNA, and the V and J assignments and clone size from that table. The table lists 100,000 to 150,000 clones, more than 80% of them singletons. Trimming shortened V by 0 bases and J by 5 bases, and 13 bases separated the two germline ends. The germline gives CDR1 MGHRA, CDR2 YSYEKL. CDR3 size: 15 residues. The chain joins TRBV4-1 to TRBJ1-2; unclear D gene. This TCR came from a woman aged 80 or over with COVID-19, enrolled during active disease. The sample taken for sequencing was peripheral blood. CDR3 DNA: TGCGCCAGCAGCCAAGAGGAGGACGTCTCTTATGGCTACACCTTC. The encoded protein is CASSQEEDVSYGYTF.